The rows below give T cell receptor beta chains drawn from one sample of a study of T cell repertoires in cytomegalovirus infection. For these receptors, no antigen is known. TCRdb analysed the reads with MiXCR anew, one entry per CDR3 protein. There are about 890,000 distinct CDR3 sequences in the sample; less than 35% occur only once, and 11% to 15% lies in the top ten. The specimen was cultured CD8+ T cells from PBMCs, collected from culture after CMV antigen stimulation. Every receptor here comes from a human donor in good health (CMV status not recorded). Some clones in this sample may be carry-over from other donors' samples. CDR3s include the opening cysteine and the closing phenylalanine or tryptophan. The order of the fields is J gene, D gene, CDR3 length, V gene, clone size, CDR3 protein, CDR3 DNA. The D gene is left open where the match is weak. Part of the rows lack a size; the others show once, few, many or a class for expanded clones.

>TRBJ1-5|-|15|TRBV27|-
CASRSGTGKNQPQHF
TGTGCCAGCAGATCCGGAACAGGGAAAAATCAGCCCCAGCATTTT
>TRBJ2-1|TRBD2|18|TRBV20-1|-
CSALPGLAGGPSYNEQFF
TGCAGTGCCCTACCGGGACTAGCGGGGGGGCCCTCCTACAATGAGCAGTTCTTC
>TRBJ1-5|-|15|TRBV6-8|-
CASSPDRPSNQPQHF
TGTGCCAGCAGTCCCGACAGGCCTTCCAATCAGCCCCAGCATTTT
>TRBJ2-6|-|20|TRBV24-1|-
CATSDPRVRGYNSGANVLTF
TGTGCCACCAGTGACCCAAGGGTGAGGGGCTACAACTCTGGGGCCAACGTCCTGACTTTC
>TRBJ2-1|TRBD1|18|TRBV28|few
CASSNSDREAGSYNEQFF
TGTGCCAGCAGTAACTCGGACAGGGAAGCAGGGTCCTACAATGAGCAGTTCTTC
>TRBJ1-4|-|16|TRBV7-2|many
CASSDIGPKINEKLFF
TGTGCCAGCAGCGATATAGGGCCCAAAATTAATGAAAAACTGTTTTTT
>TRBJ1-6|-|14|TRBV11-2|few
CASSRIGNNSPLHF
TGTGCCAGCAGCCGGATCGGGAATAATTCACCCCTCCACTTT
>TRBJ2-1|TRBD2|16|TRBV12-5|-
CASGPQPGGRLDEQFF
TGTGCTAGTGGCCCGCAACCGGGGGGGCGGTTGGATGAGCAGTTCTTC
>TRBJ2-1|-|15|TRBV19|-
CASSIGALTYNEQFF
TGTGCCAGTAGTATTGGGGCCCTCACCTACAATGAGCAGTTCTTC
>TRBJ2-6|-|17|TRBV2|once
CASLGQLFDSGANVLTF
TGTGCCAGTCTAGGACAGCTGTTTGACTCTGGGGCCAACGTCCTGACTTTC
>TRBJ2-2|-|17|TRBV4-1|-
CASSQVGQQSNTGELFF
TGCGCCAGCAGCCAAGTGGGGCAACAGTCGAACACCGGGGAGCTGTTTTTT
>TRBJ2-7|-|13|TRBV6-5|-
CASSFFNRDEQYF
TGTGCCAGCAGTTTCTTCAACAGGGACGAGCAGTACTTC
>TRBJ2-5|-|17|TRBV9|few
CASSVDPSGAPGETQYF
TGTGCCAGCAGCGTAGACCCCTCGGGGGCCCCAGGAGAGACCCAGTACTTC
>TRBJ2-1|-|16|TRBV7-9|few
CASSLGRGRSYNEQFF
TGTGCCAGCAGCTTAGGTAGGGGACGCTCCTACAATGAGCAGTTCTTC
>TRBJ2-5|TRBD1|17|TRBV6-5|few
CASSYLPPGTGEETQYF
TGTGCCAGCAGTTACCTCCCCCCCGGGACAGGGGAAGAGACCCAGTACTTC
>TRBJ2-7|TRBD1|11|TRBV7-4|-
CASNGQGPFDF
TGTGCCAGCAACGGACAGGGGCCCTTCGACTTC
>TRBJ1-1|TRBD1|16|TRBV6-5|-
CASSSAVGTANIEAFF
TGTGCCAGCAGTTCGGCGGTAGGGACAGCGAACATTGAAGCTTTCTTT
>TRBJ1-1|-|15|TRBV12-3/TRBV12-4|-
CASSLTSRGHTEAFF
TGTGCCAGCAGTTTAACATCCCGGGGCCACACTGAAGCTTTCTTT
>TRBJ1-2|-|14|TRBV5-6|-
CASSFGAGHNGYTF
TGTGCCAGCAGCTTCGGCGCAGGCCACAATGGCTACACCTTC
>TRBJ2-6|-|15|TRBV5-4|-
CASSRGEWGANVLTF
TGTGCCAGCAGCCGGGGAGAGTGGGGGGCCAACGTCCTGACTTTC
>TRBJ2-1|-|13|TRBV27|many
CASSLKGYNEQFF
TGTGCCAGCAGCTTAAAAGGGTACAATGAGCAGTTCTTC
>TRBJ2-2|TRBD1|18|TRBV14|-
CVSSQYPAGGRNTGELFF
TGTGTCAGCAGCCAATACCCCGCAGGGGGCAGAAACACCGGGGAGCTGTTTTTT
>TRBJ1-2|-|14|TRBV27|-
CASSLSTANYGYTF
TGTGCCAGCAGTTTATCTACAGCTAACTATGGCTACACCTTC
>TRBJ2-1|TRBD1|17|TRBV7-6|many
CASSLAPDRGLYNEQFF
TGTGCCAGCAGCTTAGCTCCCGACAGGGGGCTTTACAATGAGCAGTTCTTC
>TRBJ1-2|-|16|TRBV3-1|few
CASSQDGVAGNAGYTF
TGTGCCAGCAGCCAAGATGGAGTGGCAGGGAATGCTGGCTACACCTTC
>TRBJ2-4|-|15|TRBV6-8|-
CASSYQGAAKNIQYF
TGTGCCAGCAGTTACCAAGGGGCCGCCAAAAACATTCAGTACTTC
>TRBJ2-5|-|16|TRBV5-1|-
CASSLTPRGLQETQYF
TGCGCCAGCAGCTTGACACCACGGGGGCTTCAAGAGACCCAGTACTTC
>TRBJ2-7|-|12|TRBV7-2|many
CASRIDSYEQYF
TGTGCCAGCAGAATAGACAGCTACGAGCAGTACTTC
>TRBJ2-1|-|14|TRBV5-5|few
CASSLEGRNNEQFF
TGTGCCAGCAGCTTGGAGGGGCGGAACAATGAGCAGTTCTTC
>TRBJ1-1|-|14|TRBV27|-
CASSLNLWGTEAFF
TGTGCCAGCAGTTTGAATCTCTGGGGCACTGAAGCTTTCTTT
>TRBJ2-2|-|15|TRBV13|-
CASSLGPSNTGELFF
TGTGCCAGCAGCTTAGGACCATCGAACACCGGGGAGCTGTTTTTT
>TRBJ2-7|-|12|TRBV7-2|-
CANSSSSYEQYF
TGTGCCAACAGCTCGAGCTCCTACGAGCAGTACTTC
>TRBJ1-5|-|14|TRBV19|-
CASSWGRINQPQHF
TGTGCCAGTAGTTGGGGACGGATTAATCAGCCCCAGCATTTT
>TRBJ2-5|TRBD1|19|TRBV12-3/TRBV12-4|-
CASAPGTGYPHGGQETQSF
TGTGCCAGCGCCCCCGGGACAGGGTACCCTCACGGGGGCCAAGAGACCCAGTCCTTC
>TRBJ1-1|-|14|TRBV12-3/TRBV12-4|-
CASSSFDRNTEAFF
TGTGCCAGCAGTTCCTTTGACAGGAACACTGAAGCTTTCTTT
>TRBJ1-3|-|12|TRBV19|-
CASRTDRNTIYF
TGTGCCAGTAGGACTGACCGAAACACCATATATTTT
>TRBJ2-5|TRBD2|16|TRBV7-9|-
CASSLRSSGGQETQYF
TGTGCCAGCAGCTTAAGATCTAGCGGGGGGCAAGAGACCCAGTACTTC
>TRBJ2-5|-|15|TRBV29-1|few
CSVAGTPTGVETQYF
TGCAGCGTCGCCGGGACACCCACCGGGGTGGAGACCCAGTACTTC
>TRBJ2-2|-|14|TRBV24-1|-
CATSDLRNTGELFF
TGTGCCACCAGTGATTTGCGTAACACCGGGGAGCTGTTTTTT
>TRBJ2-3|-|15|TRBV5-4|many
CASIPGEGTTDTQYF
TGTGCCAGCATCCCGGGTGAGGGAACCACAGATACGCAGTATTTT
>TRBJ1-1|-|15|TRBV9|-
CASSVEEVGGPEAFF
TGTGCCAGCAGCGTAGAGGAAGTCGGCGGCCCTGAAGCTTTCTTT
>TRBJ1-2|TRBD1|15|TRBV28|-
CASSPWDRGEYGYTF
TGTGCCAGCAGTCCTTGGGACAGGGGAGAATATGGCTACACCTTC
>TRBJ1-4|-|15|TRBV12-3/TRBV12-4|few
CASSLFQGGDEKLFF
TGTGCCAGCAGCTTATTCCAGGGAGGAGATGAAAAACTGTTTTTT
>TRBJ1-2|-|14|TRBV2|-
CASSEVAVNYGYTF
TGTGCCAGCAGTGAAGTGGCAGTTAACTATGGCTACACCTTC
>TRBJ2-1|-|17|TRBV24-1|-
CATSDDNLGRGNGEQFF
TGTGCCACCAGTGATGACAACCTAGGGCGCGGAAACGGTGAGCAGTTCTTC
>TRBJ1-5|-|13|TRBV20-1|-
CSARETKNQPQHF
TGCAGTGCTAGAGAGACGAAGAATCAGCCCCAGCATTTT
>TRBJ1-2|-|14|TRBV13|-
CASSLRGSGYGYTF
TGTGCCAGCAGCTTGCGGGGAAGCGGCTATGGCTACACCTTC
>TRBJ1-6|-|13|TRBV27|once
CASSYSPTAPLHF
TGTGCCAGCAGTTATTCGCCCACAGCACCCCTCCACTTT
>TRBJ2-3|-|13|TRBV7-7|-
CASSPNPSGTQYF
TGTGCTAGCAGCCCCAACCCGTCTGGTACGCAGTATTTT
>TRBJ1-1|-|17|TRBV7-6|few
CASSLRGSEVGYTEAFF
TGTGCCAGCAGCTTAAGGGGGTCGGAGGTTGGTTACACTGAAGCTTTCTTT
>TRBJ2-1|TRBD1|13|TRBV7-8|many
CASSLGTANEQFF
TGTGCCAGCAGCTTGGGGACAGCCAATGAGCAGTTCTTC
>TRBJ1-1|-|14|TRBV5-6|-
CASSLGVPNTEAFF
TGTGCCAGCAGCCTGGGGGTCCCGAACACTGAAGCTTTCTTT
>TRBJ1-2|-|11|TRBV7-9|once
CASSIQDGYTF
TGTGCCAGCAGCATACAGGATGGCTACACCTTC
>TRBJ1-1|-|12|TRBV7-9|few
CASSLVSVEAFF
TGTGCCAGCAGCTTAGTATCCGTTGAAGCTTTCTTT